Below, 20 T cell receptor beta chains from the same sample are listed, as sequenced in a study of blood T cell repertoires in COVID-19. Clones were sequenced by immunoSEQ multiplex PCR, and TCRdb holds only the in-frame ones, with some missing. The data show 330,000 or so clones, over 80% seen once. The source material was PBMCs or T cells enriched from blood (not recorded which). The receptors derive from a man younger than 40 who had recovered from COVID-19.

This chain joins TRBV5-1 and TRBJ2-7, with TRBD1 matching 7 bases. After removal of 0 bases from V and 6 bases from J, the junction contained 3 bases not matched to a gene. Germline V gene data show CDR1 as SGHRS and CDR2 as YFSETQ. The CDR3 totals 13 residues. CDR3 loop: CASSLGAGGEQYF. In DNA form, the CDR3 reads TGCGCCAGCAGCTTGGGTGCAGGGGGCGAGCAGTACTTC.

This chain connects TRBV4-1 to TRBJ2-5; 16 bases line up with TRBD2. Trimming removed 2 bases from V and 3 bases from J; junction bases left unmatched: 6. CDR3 size: 18 residues. The germline gives CDR1 MGHRA, CDR2 YSYEKL. CDR3 in DNA: TGCGCCAGCAGCCAAACGGGACTAGCGGGGGGGAGTGAAGAGACCCAGTACTTC. This gives the protein CASSQTGLAGGSEETQYF.

V usage is TRBV9 and J usage is TRBJ1-3; D may be TRBD1 (6 bases). The germline V gene has CDR1 SGDLS and CDR2 YYNGEE. Deletions cut 2 bases from V and 2 bases from J, with 11 bases between. This CDR3 has 15 amino acids. CDR3 sequence (DNA): TGTGCCAGCAGCGTCGGGGGGGCGGCTGGAAACACCATATATTTT. The encoded protein is CASSVGGAAGNTIYF.

V is TRBV29-1 and J is TRBJ1-1; D not resolved. The V gene's germline CDR1 is SQVTM and CDR2 ANQGSEA. CDR3 length equals 15 residues. V lost 1 base, J lost 2 bases, and 14 bases lay in between. The DNA of the CDR3 is TGCAGCGTTGAAGTGGACTCCCGGCCTAACACTGAAGCTTTCTTT. It yields the protein CSVEVDSRPNTEAFF.

The chain has TRBV3-1 (or the pseudogene TRBV3-2) and TRBJ1-3; tentatively, D is TRBD1 (6 bases). Trimming removed 0 bases at V and 2 bases at J, with 23 bases between. Germline CDR1 is LGHDT and CDR2 is YNNKEL (reference sequence). The CDR3 covers 20 residues. CDR3 sequence: CASSQDFEWDISNAGNTIYF. In nucleotides, the CDR3 is TGTGCCAGCAGCCAAGATTTCGAGTGGGACATTAGTAATGCTGGAAACACCATATATTTT.

V usage is TRBV28 and J usage is TRBJ1-5; D is possibly TRBD1 (5 bases). CDR1 is MDHEN and CDR2 is SYDVKM in the germline V gene. The V gene lost 6 bases and the J gene lost 2 bases, with 11 bases spanning the gap. The CDR3 runs 14 residues. Here the CDR3 reads CASREGSGNQPQHF. CDR3 DNA sequence: TGTGCCAGCAGGGAGGGGTCAGGCAATCAGCCCCAGCATTTT. Using reference TRBV28 and TRBJ1-5 for the parts outside the CDR3, the full variable domain is DVKVTQSSRYLVKRTGEKVFLECVQDMDHENMFWYRQDPGLGLRLIYFSYDVKMKEKGDIPEGYSVSREKKERFSLILESASTNQTSMYLCASREGSGNQPQHFGDGTRLSIL.

The chain links TRBV27 to TRBJ1-6, with TRBD1 identical over 9 bases. Per germline, CDR1 MNHEY and CDR2 SMNVEV (reference sequence). This CDR3 comprises 15 residues. V lost 5 bases and J lost 10; bases outside the gene matches: 9. The CDR3 bases are TGTGCCAGCAGTGTATGGGGACAGGGCCCCTCACCCCTCCACTTT. It translates to CASSVWGQGPSPLHF.

The V and J genes are TRBV13 and TRBJ2-5, with D perhaps TRBD2 (6 bases). Germline CDR1 is PRHDT and CDR2 is FYEKMQ (reference sequence). V was pared by 4 bases and J by 3 bases, with 9 bases between. CDR3 length: 13 amino acids. The CDR3 DNA is TGTGCCAGCAGCTCAATAGCGGAAGAGACCCAGTACTTC. Residues: CASSSIAEETQYF.

The chain carries TRBV5-1 and TRBJ2-1; weak D call: TRBD2 (6 bases). Germline CDR1 SGHRS, CDR2 YFSETQ. The CDR3 runs 14 residues. The V end was cut by 4 bases, the J end by 12 bases, with 20 bases between. The CDR3 bases are TGCGCCAGCAGCCTGTCGGGGGTACCGAGCGGGCAGTTCTTC. As protein: CASSLSGVPSGQFF.

The chain has TRBV30 and TRBJ1-2; D perhaps matches TRBD1 (6 bases). Germline V gene data show CDR1 as GTSNPN and CDR2 as SVGIG (reference sequence). This CDR3 has 13 residues. The V gene lost 5 bases and the J gene lost 0 bases, with 10 bases spanning the gap. The CDR3 DNA reads TGTGCCTGGTCGGACAGTCCTAACTATGGCTACACCTTC. Translated: CAWSDSPNYGYTF. Together with reference TRBV30 and TRBJ1-2, the CDR3 gives the full variable domain: SQTIHQWPATLVQPVGSPLSLECTVEGTSNPNLYWYRQAAGRGLQLLFYSVGIGQISSEVPQNLSASRPQDRQFILSSKKLLLSDSGFYLCAWSDSPNYGYTFGSGTRLTVV.

The chain recombines TRBV5-6 with TRBJ2-7, with a tentative D call TRBD1 (5 bases). Germline CDR1 is SGHDT and CDR2 is YYEEEE. CDR3 length equals 11 residues. Trimming took 4 bases from V and 7 from J, leaving 9 bases between them. CDR3 sequence: CASSLQGEQYF. Written as DNA, the CDR3 is TGTGCCAGCAGCCTCCAGGGAGAGCAGTACTTC. Complete variable domain (other parts from reference TRBV5-6 and TRBJ2-7): DAGVTQSPTHLIKTRGQQVTLRCSPKSGHDTVSWYQQALGQGPQFIFQYYEEEERQRGNFPDRFSGHQFPNYSSELNVNALLLGDSALYLCASSLQGEQYFGPGTRLTVT.

The rearrangement uses TRBV7-2 and TRBJ1-2, with D unclear. Germline V lookup: CDR1 SGHTA, CDR2 FQGNSA. Trimming stripped 5 bases from V and 5 bases from J, with 6 bases between. There are 11 residues in the CDR3. The CDR3 region is CASSPRYGYTF. The DNA of the CDR3 is TGTGCCAGCAGCCCCCGGTATGGCTACACCTTC.

This chain links TRBV7-3 with TRBJ1-5; 9 nucleotides line up with TRBD1. Germline V CDR1 and CDR2: SGHTA, FQGTGA. The J segment lost 1 base and the V segment lost 5 bases, leaving 15 bases of the junction unmatched. The CDR3 has 19 residues. CDR3 protein: CASSPTKGGQGRSNQPQHF. The CDR3 nucleotides read TGTGCCAGCAGCCCCACTAAAGGTGGACAGGGGAGGAGCAATCAGCCCCAGCATTTT.

About this clone: Other nucleotide sequences in the sample specify the same CDR3. The chain has TRBV10-3 and TRBJ2-2, with TRBD1 as a possible D gene (6 bases). V gave up 6 bases and J gave up 5 bases, with 7 bases separating them. The CDR3 has 12 residues. Germline CDR1 is ENHRY and CDR2 is SYGVKD. CDR3 residues: CAIRDSTGELFF. CDR3 bases: TGTGCCATCAGGGACAGTACCGGGGAGCTGTTTTTT.

The chain combines TRBV3-1 (or the pseudogene TRBV3-2) with TRBJ1-1; no reliable D call. Trimming left V 3 bases short and J 2 bases short, with 10 bases between. The CDR3 totals 14 residues. CDR1 is LGHDT and CDR2 is YNNKEL in the germline V gene (reference sequence). The CDR3 nucleotides read TGTGCCAGCAGCCATTCAGGCTCCAACACTGAAGCTTTCTTT. Encoded protein: CASSHSGSNTEAFF.

This clone was seen a single time. V usage is TRBV9 and J usage is TRBJ2-1; no clear D. CDR3 size: 14 residues. CDR1 is SGDLS, CDR2 YYNGEE, per germline. V shed 4 bases and J shed 7 bases, with 15 bases lying between them. In DNA form, the CDR3 reads TGTGCCAGCAGCTCTCTAACCAACCCGAATGAGCAGTTCTTC. It yields the protein CASSSLTNPNEQFF.

This chain connects TRBV28 to TRBJ1-5; 7 bases agree with TRBD1. CDR1 is MDHEN, CDR2 SYDVKM, per germline. V lost 2 bases, J lost 6 bases, and 4 bases stayed unmatched. This CDR3 is 14 amino acids long. This CDR3 is CASSLRQGVQPQHF. CDR3 DNA sequence: TGTGCCAGCAGTTTACGGCAGGGGGTTCAGCCCCAGCATTTT.

The V gene is TRBV6-2 or TRBV6-3, the J gene TRBJ2-7; 7 bases map to TRBD1. With 5 bases clipped from V and 0 bases from J, the junction kept 4 bases outside the gene matches. The length of the CDR3 is 14 residues. CDR1 MNHEY and CDR2 SVGEGT come from the germline V gene. CDR3 sequence: CASSRGQVSYEQYF. CDR3 nucleotides: TGTGCCAGCAGTCGCGGACAGGTCTCCTACGAGCAGTACTTC.

The V call is TRBV2, the J call TRBJ2-3, with no clear D. This CDR3 region has 13 residues. Germline V lookup: CDR1 SNHLY, CDR2 FYNNEI. V lost 8 bases to trimming and J lost 3 bases, with 12 bases between them. Here the CDR3 DNA reads TGTGCCAGCCCCCCAGAGGAAACAGATACGCAGTATTTT. As protein: CASPPEETDTQYF.

The chain has TRBV28 and TRBJ1-5; D is perhaps TRBD1 (5 bases). Trimming left V 5 bases short and J 1 base short, with 12 bases between. Germline loops: CDR1 MDHEN, CDR2 SYDVKM. The CDR3 extends over 15 amino acids. The chain's CDR3 is CASSAGGVSNQPQHF. CDR3 nucleotides: TGTGCCAGCAGTGCGGGGGGAGTGAGCAATCAGCCCCAGCATTTT.